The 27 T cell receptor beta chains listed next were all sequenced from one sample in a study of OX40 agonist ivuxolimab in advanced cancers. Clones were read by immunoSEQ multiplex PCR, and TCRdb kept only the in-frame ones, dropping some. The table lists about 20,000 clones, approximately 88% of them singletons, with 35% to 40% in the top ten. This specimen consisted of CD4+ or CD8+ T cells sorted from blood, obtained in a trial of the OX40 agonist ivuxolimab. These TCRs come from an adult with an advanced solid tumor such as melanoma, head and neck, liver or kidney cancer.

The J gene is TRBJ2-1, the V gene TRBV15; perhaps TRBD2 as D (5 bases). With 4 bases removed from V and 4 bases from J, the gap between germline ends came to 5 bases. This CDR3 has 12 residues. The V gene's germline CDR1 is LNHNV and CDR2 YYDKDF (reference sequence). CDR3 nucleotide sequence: TGTGCCACCAGCACGGGGTACAATGAGCAGTTCTTC. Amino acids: CATSTGYNEQFF.

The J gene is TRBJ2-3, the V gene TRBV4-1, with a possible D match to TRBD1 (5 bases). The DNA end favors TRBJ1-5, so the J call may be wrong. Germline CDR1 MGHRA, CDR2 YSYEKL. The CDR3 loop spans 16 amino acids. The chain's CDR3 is CASSQDPRQSTDTQHF. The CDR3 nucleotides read TGCGCCAGCAGCCAAGATCCCCGACAGTCCACAGATACGCAGCATTTT.

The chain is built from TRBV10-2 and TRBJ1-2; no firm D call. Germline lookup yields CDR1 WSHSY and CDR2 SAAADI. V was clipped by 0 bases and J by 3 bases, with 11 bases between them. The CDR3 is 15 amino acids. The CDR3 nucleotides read TGCGCCAGCAGTGAGTCGATAGGCAGTTACTATGGCTACACCTTC. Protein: CASSESIGSYYGYTF.

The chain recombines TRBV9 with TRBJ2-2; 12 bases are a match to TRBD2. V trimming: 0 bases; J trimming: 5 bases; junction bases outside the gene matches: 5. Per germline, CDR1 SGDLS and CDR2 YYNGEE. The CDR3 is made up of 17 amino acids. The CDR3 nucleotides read TGTGCCAGCAGCGTAGTAGGAACTAGCGGGAGGACCGGGGAGCTGTTTTTT. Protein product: CASSVVGTSGRTGELFF.

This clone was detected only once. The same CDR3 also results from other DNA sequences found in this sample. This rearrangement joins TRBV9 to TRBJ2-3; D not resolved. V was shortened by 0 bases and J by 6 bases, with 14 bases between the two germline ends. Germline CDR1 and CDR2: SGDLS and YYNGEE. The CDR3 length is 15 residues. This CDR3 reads CASSVESQYTDTQYF. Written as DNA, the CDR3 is TGTGCCAGCAGCGTAGAGAGCCAGTACACGGATACGCAGTATTTT.

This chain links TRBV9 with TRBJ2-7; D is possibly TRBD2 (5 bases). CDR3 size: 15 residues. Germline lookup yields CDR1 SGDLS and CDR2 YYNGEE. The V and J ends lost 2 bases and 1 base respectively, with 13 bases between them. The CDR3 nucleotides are TGTGCCAGCAGCGTTGAGGGTTTGAATTCCTACGAGCAGTACTTC. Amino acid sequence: CASSVEGLNSYEQYF.

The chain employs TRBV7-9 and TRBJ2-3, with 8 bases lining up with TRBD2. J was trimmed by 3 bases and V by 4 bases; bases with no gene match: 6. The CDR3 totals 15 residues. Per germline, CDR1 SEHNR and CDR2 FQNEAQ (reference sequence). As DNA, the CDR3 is TGTGCCAGCAGCTCGTCGGGAGGGGGTACAGATACGCAGTATTTT. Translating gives CASSSSGGGTDTQYF.

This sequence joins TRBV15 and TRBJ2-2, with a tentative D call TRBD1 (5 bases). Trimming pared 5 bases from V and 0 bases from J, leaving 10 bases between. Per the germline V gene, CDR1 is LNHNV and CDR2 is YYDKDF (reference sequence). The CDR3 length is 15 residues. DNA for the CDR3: TGTGCCACCAGCCTCGACAGTGCGAACACCGGGGAGCTGTTTTTT. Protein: CATSLDSANTGELFF.

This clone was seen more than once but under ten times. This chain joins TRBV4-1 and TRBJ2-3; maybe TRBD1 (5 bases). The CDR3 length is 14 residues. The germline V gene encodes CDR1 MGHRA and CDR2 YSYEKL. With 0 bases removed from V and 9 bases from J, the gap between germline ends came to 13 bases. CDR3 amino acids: CASSQELGAKTQYF. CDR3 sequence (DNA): TGCGCCAGCAGCCAAGAGCTAGGGGCCAAGACGCAGTATTTT.

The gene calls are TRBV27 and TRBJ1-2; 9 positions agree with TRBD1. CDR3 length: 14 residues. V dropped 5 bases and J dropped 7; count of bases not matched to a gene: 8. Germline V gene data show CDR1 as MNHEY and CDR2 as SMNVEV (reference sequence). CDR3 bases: TGTGCCAGCAGTCTCGGACAGGGGCGGGGTGGCTACACCTTC. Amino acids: CASSLGQGRGGYTF.

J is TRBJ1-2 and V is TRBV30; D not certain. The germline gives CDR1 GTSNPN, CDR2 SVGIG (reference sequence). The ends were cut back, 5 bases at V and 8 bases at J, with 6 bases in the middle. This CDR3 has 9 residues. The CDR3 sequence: CAWAPGYTF. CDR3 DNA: TGTGCCTGGGCGCCGGGCTACACCTTC.

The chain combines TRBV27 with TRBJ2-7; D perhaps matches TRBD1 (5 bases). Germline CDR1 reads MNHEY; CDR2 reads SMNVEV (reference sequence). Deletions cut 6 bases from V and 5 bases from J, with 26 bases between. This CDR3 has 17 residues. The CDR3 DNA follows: TGTGCCAGCAGCCTCTCCCGCATCCGAGGCAGGGCTAACGAGCAGTACTTC. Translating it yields CASSLSRIRGRANEQYF.

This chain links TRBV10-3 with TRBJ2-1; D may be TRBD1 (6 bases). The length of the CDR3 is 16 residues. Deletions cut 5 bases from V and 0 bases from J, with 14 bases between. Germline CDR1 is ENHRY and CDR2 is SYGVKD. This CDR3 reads CAISSDRTSSYNEQFF. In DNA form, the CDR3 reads TGTGCCATCAGTTCCGACAGGACGAGCTCCTACAATGAGCAGTTCTTC.

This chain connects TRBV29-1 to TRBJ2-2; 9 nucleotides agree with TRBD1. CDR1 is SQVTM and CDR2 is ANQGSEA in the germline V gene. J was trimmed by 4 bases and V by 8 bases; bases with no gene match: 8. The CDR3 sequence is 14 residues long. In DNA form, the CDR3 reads TGCAGCCCCGCGGGACAGGGCCCCACCGGGGAGCTGTTTTTT. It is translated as CSPAGQGPTGELFF.

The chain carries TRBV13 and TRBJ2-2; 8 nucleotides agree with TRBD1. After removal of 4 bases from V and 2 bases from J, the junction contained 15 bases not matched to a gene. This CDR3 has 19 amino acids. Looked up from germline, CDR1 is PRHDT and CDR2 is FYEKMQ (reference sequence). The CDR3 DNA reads TGTGCCAGCAGCTCGCGGAGGCACACAGGGGGTACTAACACCGGGGAGCTGTTTTTT. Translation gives CASSSRRHTGGTNTGELFF.

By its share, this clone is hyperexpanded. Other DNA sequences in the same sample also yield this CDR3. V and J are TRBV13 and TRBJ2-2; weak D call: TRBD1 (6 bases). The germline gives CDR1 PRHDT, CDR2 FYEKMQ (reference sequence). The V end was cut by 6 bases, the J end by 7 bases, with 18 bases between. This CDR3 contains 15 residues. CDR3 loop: CASSRQGGRIGELFF. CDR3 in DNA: TGTGCCAGCAGTCGTCAAGGGGGTCGGATCGGGGAGCTGTTTTTT.

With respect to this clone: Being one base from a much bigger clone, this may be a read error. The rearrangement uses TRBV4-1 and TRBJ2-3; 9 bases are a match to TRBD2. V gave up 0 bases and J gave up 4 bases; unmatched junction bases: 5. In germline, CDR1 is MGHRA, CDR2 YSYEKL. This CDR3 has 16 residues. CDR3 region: CASSQEFAGGPDTQYF. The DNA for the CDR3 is TGCGCCAGCAGCCAAGAGTTTGCGGGAGGGCCAGATACGCAGTATTTT.

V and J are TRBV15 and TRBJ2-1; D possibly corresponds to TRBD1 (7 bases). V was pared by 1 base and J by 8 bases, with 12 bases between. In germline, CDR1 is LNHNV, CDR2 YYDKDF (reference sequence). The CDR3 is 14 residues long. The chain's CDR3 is CATSRGGGGDEQFF. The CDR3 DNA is TGTGCCACCAGCAGAGGCGGAGGGGGCGATGAGCAGTTCTTC.

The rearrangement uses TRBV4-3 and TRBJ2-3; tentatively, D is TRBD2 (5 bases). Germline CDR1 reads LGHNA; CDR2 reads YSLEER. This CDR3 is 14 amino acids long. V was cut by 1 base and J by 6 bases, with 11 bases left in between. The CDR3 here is CASSQVAGGDTQYF. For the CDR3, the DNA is TGCGCCAGCAGCCAAGTGGCGGGCGGGGATACGCAGTATTTT.

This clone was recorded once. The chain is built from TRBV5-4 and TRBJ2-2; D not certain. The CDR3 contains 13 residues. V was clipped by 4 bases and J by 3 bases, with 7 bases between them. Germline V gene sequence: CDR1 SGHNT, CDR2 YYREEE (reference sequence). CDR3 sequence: CASSLTYTGELFF. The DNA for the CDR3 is TGTGCCAGCAGCCTAACATACACCGGGGAGCTGTTTTTT.

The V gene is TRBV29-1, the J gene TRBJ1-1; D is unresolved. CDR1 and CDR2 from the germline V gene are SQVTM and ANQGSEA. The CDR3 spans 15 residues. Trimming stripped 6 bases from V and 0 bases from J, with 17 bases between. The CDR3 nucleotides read TGCAGCGTCCCAATGGGGTCTAAACTGAACACTGAAGCTTTCTTT. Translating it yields CSVPMGSKLNTEAFF.

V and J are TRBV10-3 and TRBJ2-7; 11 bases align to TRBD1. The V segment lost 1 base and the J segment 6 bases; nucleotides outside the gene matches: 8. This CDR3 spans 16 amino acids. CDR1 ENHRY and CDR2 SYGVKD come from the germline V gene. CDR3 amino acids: CAISEYGQGAACEQYF. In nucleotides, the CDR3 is TGTGCCATCAGTGAGTACGGACAGGGGGCCGCTTGCGAGCAGTACTTC.

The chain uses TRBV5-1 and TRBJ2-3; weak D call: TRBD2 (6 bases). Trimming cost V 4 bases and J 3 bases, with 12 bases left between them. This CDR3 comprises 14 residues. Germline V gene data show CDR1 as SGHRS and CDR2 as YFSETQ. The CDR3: CASSPGGGTDTQYF. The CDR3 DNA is TGCGCCAGCAGCCCCGGTGGGGGGACAGATACGCAGTATTTT.

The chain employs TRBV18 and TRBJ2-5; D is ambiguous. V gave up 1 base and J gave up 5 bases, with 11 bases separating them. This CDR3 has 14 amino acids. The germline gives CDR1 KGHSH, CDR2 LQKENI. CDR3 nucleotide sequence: TGTGCCAGCTCACCACGGGAACAGATGGAGACCCAGTACTTC. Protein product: CASSPREQMETQYF.

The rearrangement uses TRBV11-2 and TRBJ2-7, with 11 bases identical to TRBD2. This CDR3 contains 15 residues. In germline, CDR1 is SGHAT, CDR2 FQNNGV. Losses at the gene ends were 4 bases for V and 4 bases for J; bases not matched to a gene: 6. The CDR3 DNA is TGTGCCAGCAGCTACACTAGCGGGAGTTGGTACGAGCAGTACTTC. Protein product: CASSYTSGSWYEQYF.

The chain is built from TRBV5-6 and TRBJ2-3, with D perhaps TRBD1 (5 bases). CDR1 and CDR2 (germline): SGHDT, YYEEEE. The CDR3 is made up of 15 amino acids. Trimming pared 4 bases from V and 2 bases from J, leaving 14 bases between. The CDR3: CASSPQGSYTDTQYF. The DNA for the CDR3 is TGTGCCAGCAGCCCCCAGGGCTCTTACACAGATACGCAGTATTTT.

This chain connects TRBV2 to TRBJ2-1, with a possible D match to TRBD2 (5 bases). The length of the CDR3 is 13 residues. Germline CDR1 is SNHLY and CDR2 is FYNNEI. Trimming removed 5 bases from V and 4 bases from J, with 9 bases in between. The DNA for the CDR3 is TGTGCCAGCAGTTATACTAGATACAATGAGCAGTTCTTC. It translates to CASSYTRYNEQFF.